The TCR beta chain described here comes from a study of response to subunit inactivated influenza vaccine. Whole-study findings and limits: Authors suggested each seasonal flu vaccination may recruit only limited numbers of new T cells.

The V gene's germline CDR1 is SGHRS and CDR2 YFSETQ. The CDR3 contains 15 residues. The V and J ends lost 0 bases and 7 bases respectively, with 17 bases between them. From the RT-PCR reads, TCRdb called clonotypes with MiXCR, one entry per CDR3 protein. The sample lists hundreds of thousands of distinct CDR3 sequences, roughly 12% occurring once. This clonotype was seen at least ten times. Its antigen is currently unknown. V gene TRBV5-1 combines with J gene TRBJ2-7; D is unresolved. The TCR was taken from a man between 50 and 59 years old who received an inactivated influenza vaccine. Sequenced material: PBMCs from blood, taken on the day of vaccination. CDR3 sequence reads: CASSLGATSTREQYF. The CDR3 region has the DNA TGCGCCAGCAGCTTGGGGGCTACCTCTACGCGGGAGCAGTACTTC.